Shown below are 32 T cell receptor beta chains from a single sample sequenced in a study of OX40 agonist ivuxolimab in advanced cancers. This table comes from immunoSEQ multiplex PCR, and its TCRdb copy is limited to in-frame clones, with some not included. This table holds about 79,000 clones, about 94% found once. The input for sequencing was CD4+ or CD8+ T cells sorted from blood, taken in a trial of the OX40 agonist ivuxolimab. These receptors originate from an adult with an advanced solid tumor such as melanoma, head and neck, liver or kidney cancer.

V usage is TRBV27 and J usage is TRBJ1-1; D possibly corresponds to TRBD1 (5 bases). This CDR3 comprises 15 residues. From germline, CDR1 is MNHEY and CDR2 SMNVEV (reference sequence). V gave up 0 bases and J gave up 0 bases, with 8 bases separating them. The CDR3 DNA reads as TGTGCCAGCAGTTTATCTGGGGGACTGAACACTGAAGCTTTCTTT. Encoded protein: CASSLSGGLNTEAFF.

V is TRBV2 and J is TRBJ2-5, with a possible D match to TRBD2 (5 bases). V lost 3 bases to trimming and J lost 3 bases, with 8 bases between them. The CDR3 is 13 residues long. Per germline, CDR1 SNHLY and CDR2 FYNNEI. As DNA, the CDR3 is TGTGCCAGCAGTGAGAACGGGGAAGAGACCCAGTACTTC. Translation gives CASSENGEETQYF. Full variable domain (outside the CDR3, taken from reference TRBV2 and TRBJ2-5): EPEVTQTPSHQVTQMGQEVILRCVPISNHLYFYWYRQILGQKVEFLVSFYNNEISEKSEIFDDQFSVERPDGSNFTLKIRSTKLEDSAMYFCASSENGEETQYFGPGTRLLVL.

The rearrangement joins TRBV11-2 to TRBJ1-1; weak D call: TRBD1 (5 bases). Per the germline V gene, CDR1 is SGHAT and CDR2 is FQNNGV. Between the trimmed V and J ends, which lost 1 base and 1 base, there was a span of 10 bases. The CDR3 is 15 amino acids. The CDR3 DNA reads TGTGCCAGCAGCTTAGGAGTTGGGGGGAACACTGAAGCTTTCTTT. Translation gives CASSLGVGGNTEAFF.

This clone has only one observation. The genes are TRBV6-6 and TRBJ2-3; a possible D gene is TRBD1 (5 bases). This CDR3 region has 11 residues. Trimming left V 5 bases short and J 11 bases short, with 11 bases between. Germline V gene lookup returns CDR1 MNHNY and CDR2 SVGAGI (reference sequence). The CDR3 sequence: CASSQGSEQYF. The CDR3 nucleotides are TGTGCCAGCAGTCAGGGCAGTGAGCAGTATTTT.

This chain uses TRBV5-6 with TRBJ2-1; 7 nucleotides line up with TRBD1. The V segment lost 5 bases and the J segment 2 bases; nucleotides outside the gene matches: 7. This CDR3 region has 15 residues. Germline CDR1 is SGHDT and CDR2 is YYEEEE. The CDR3 DNA is TGTGCCAGCAGACTGGGGACAGACACCTACAATGAGCAGTTCTTC. As protein: CASRLGTDTYNEQFF.

The rearrangement links TRBV27 to TRBJ1-2; D gene ambiguous. The CDR3 runs to 13 residues. Germline V gene lookup returns CDR1 MNHEY and CDR2 SMNVEV (reference sequence). Deletions cut 4 bases from V and 4 bases from J, with 10 bases between. Here the CDR3 reads CASSSLLGYGYTF. The CDR3 nucleotides read TGTGCCAGCAGTTCGCTACTAGGCTATGGCTACACCTTC.

The J gene is TRBJ2-5, the V gene TRBV25-1; TRBD2 matches 10 bases. After removal of 2 bases from V and 5 bases from J, the junction contained 5 bases not matched to a gene. CDR1 and CDR2 from the germline V gene are MGHDK and SYGVNS. The CDR3 consists of 15 residues. CDR3 region: CASSERTSGDETQYF. CDR3 nucleotide sequence: TGTGCCAGCAGTGAAAGAACTAGCGGGGACGAGACCCAGTACTTC.

The chain has TRBV15 and TRBJ2-5; TRBD1 or TRBD2 may be the D gene (5 bases each). The CDR3 has 16 amino acids. Germline CDR1 LNHNV, CDR2 YYDKDF (reference sequence). Trimming removed 1 base at V and 5 bases at J, with 17 bases between. In nucleotides, the CDR3 is TGTGCCACCAGCAGAGCCGCCGGGGCCGAGAGGGAGACCCAGTACTTC. This sequence encodes CATSRAAGAERETQYF.

The chain links TRBV28 to TRBJ1-2, with D possibly TRBD1 on 5 matching bases. Deletions cut 3 bases from V and 9 bases from J, with 11 bases between. CDR3 length: 12 amino acids. CDR1 and CDR2 (germline): MDHEN, SYDVKM. In DNA, the CDR3 is TGTGCCAGCAGTTTGCCCGACAGAAGCTACACCTTC. This codes for CASSLPDRSYTF.

The V call is TRBV4-1, the J call TRBJ1-1; D remains unclear. Trimming took off 1 base at V and 2 bases at J, with 11 bases between the two ends. From germline, CDR1 is MGHRA and CDR2 YSYEKL. There are 15 residues in the CDR3. The CDR3 DNA sequence: TGCGCCAGCAGCCAAGTACAGCTGGCCAACACTGAAGCTTTCTTT. Residues: CASSQVQLANTEAFF.

The V call is TRBV29-1, the J call TRBJ2-1, with 8 bases identical to TRBD1. V shed 4 bases and J 6 bases; nucleotides not matched to a gene: 5. CDR1 is SQVTM, CDR2 ANQGSEA, per germline. CDR3 length: 13 amino acids. CDR3 DNA: TGCAGCGTTGGCAGGGGGCGCTTCAATGAGCAGTTCTTC. It translates to CSVGRGRFNEQFF.

V and J are TRBV28 and TRBJ2-3; no clear D. Germline CDR1 is MDHEN and CDR2 is SYDVKM. V was clipped by 3 bases and J by 7 bases, with 17 bases between them. CDR3 length equals 15 residues. The CDR3 here is CASSFPNLRPNTQYF. CDR3 coding DNA: TGTGCCAGCAGTTTCCCAAACCTCCGTCCCAATACGCAGTATTTT. Using reference TRBV28 and TRBJ2-3 for the parts outside the CDR3, the full variable domain is DVKVTQSSRYLVKRTGEKVFLECVQDMDHENMFWYRQDPGLGLRLIYFSYDVKMKEKGDIPEGYSVSREKKERFSLILESASTNQTSMYLCASSFPNLRPNTQYFGPGTRLTVL.

The chain recombines TRBV28 with TRBJ2-4, with 8 bases identical to TRBD2. The CDR3 covers 15 residues. CDR1 and CDR2 (germline): MDHEN, SYDVKM. J lost 5 bases, V lost 5 bases, and 8 bases had no gene match. CDR3 in amino acids: CASSEREGLQNIQYF. The DNA of the CDR3 is TGTGCCAGCAGTGAACGGGAGGGCCTTCAAAACATTCAGTACTTC.

The gene calls are TRBV5-4 and TRBJ1-1; possibly TRBD1 for D (5 bases). Trimming pared 4 bases from V and 5 bases from J, leaving 15 bases between. The CDR3 length is 14 residues. Germline lookup yields CDR1 SGHNT and CDR2 YYREEE (reference sequence). This CDR3 reads CASSTGDLETEAFF. The CDR3 nucleotides are TGTGCCAGCAGCACCGGGGACCTAGAAACTGAAGCTTTCTTT.

V usage is TRBV6-5 and J usage is TRBJ1-1; D gene uncertain. The CDR3 length is 13 residues. Germline assignment: CDR1 MNHEY and CDR2 SVGAGI. Trimming took off 11 bases at V and 0 bases at J, with 13 bases between the two ends. In DNA form, the CDR3 reads TGTGCCTCGTCGATTTCGGTGAACACTGAAGCTTTCTTT. Protein product: CASSISVNTEAFF.

The rearrangement uses TRBV5-6 and TRBJ2-5, with TRBD1 matching 8 bases. The CDR3 covers 15 residues. V lost 4 bases to trimming and J lost 2 bases; unmatched junction nucleotides: 7. Germline CDR1 is SGHDT and CDR2 is YYEEEE. The CDR3 here is CASSIGTGPQETQYF. The CDR3 DNA reads TGTGCCAGCAGCATTGGGACAGGTCCTCAAGAGACCCAGTACTTC. The variable domain in full, with the rest retrieved from reference TRBV5-6 and TRBJ2-5, is DAGVTQSPTHLIKTRGQQVTLRCSPKSGHDTVSWYQQALGQGPQFIFQYYEEEERQRGNFPDRFSGHQFPNYSSELNVNALLLGDSALYLCASSIGTGPQETQYFGPGTRLLVL.

V and J are TRBV28 and TRBJ2-1; D is uncertain. V was clipped by 6 bases and J by 8 bases, with 11 bases between them. The CDR3 is 12 amino acids. Per the germline V gene, CDR1 is MDHEN and CDR2 is SYDVKM. CDR3 loop: CASREWSDEQFF. DNA of the CDR3: TGTGCCAGCAGGGAGTGGTCAGATGAGCAGTTCTTC.

This sequence joins TRBV29-1 and TRBJ2-5; tentative D call: TRBD1 (6 bases). Per the germline V gene, CDR1 is SQVTM and CDR2 is ANQGSEA. V lost 5 bases, J lost 2 bases, and 9 bases lay in between. The CDR3 loop spans 12 amino acids. The CDR3 here is CSVTGFQETQYF. DNA for the CDR3: TGCAGCGTTACAGGGTTTCAAGAGACCCAGTACTTC.

The J gene is TRBJ2-2, the V gene TRBV21-1; the D segment call TRBD2 is taken from the table without a DNA check. TRBV21-1 is given as a pseudogene. The CDR3 is 19 residues long. CDR3 bases: TGTGCCAGCAGCATGAGTTATAGCGGGGGGGCCACGAACACCGGGGAGCTGTTTTTT. This encodes CASSMSYSGGATNTGELFF.

The chain has TRBV5-6 and TRBJ2-5; D possibly matches TRBD1 or TRBD2 (5 bases each). The better agreement between TRBJ2-7 and the DNA end casts doubt on the J call. The CDR3 spans 13 residues. Germline V lookup: CDR1 SGHDT, CDR2 YYEEEE. CDR3 bases: TGTGCCAGCAGCGGGACCAGCTCCTACGAGCAGTACTTC. Translated: CASSGTSSYEQYF.

The chain carries TRBV4-2 and TRBJ2-1; possibly TRBD2 for D (6 bases). The V end lost 3 bases, the J end lost 1 base, and 13 bases lay between the germline ends. The CDR3 is 16 amino acids. Germline loops: CDR1 LGHNA, CDR2 YNFKEQ. This chain's CDR3 is CASSQRGSGSYNEQFF. Here the CDR3 DNA reads TGTGCCAGCAGCCAGAGGGGTAGCGGATCCTACAATGAGCAGTTCTTC.

The chain uses TRBV11-3 and TRBJ2-3; D ambiguous. The CDR3 totals 11 residues. The V end was cut by 6 bases, the J end by 2 bases, with 3 bases between. Germline CDR1 reads SGHNT; CDR2 reads YENEEA. CDR3: CASSNTDTQYF. In nucleotides, the CDR3 is TGTGCCAGCAGTAACACAGATACGCAGTATTTT. Variable domain in full (rest from reference TRBV11-3 and TRBJ2-3): EAGVVQSPRYKIIEKKQPVAFWCNPISGHNTLYWYLQNLGQGPELLIRYENEEAVDDSQLPKDRFSAERLKGVDSTLKIQPAELGDSAVYLCASSNTDTQYFGPGTRLTVL.

This clone was counted many times. The chain has TRBV6-1 and TRBJ1-1; unclear D gene. Germline CDR1 is MNHNS and CDR2 is SASEGT. The CDR3 is 14 residues long. Trimming stripped 1 base from V and 1 base from J, with 7 bases between. CDR3 protein: CASSEGMENTEAFF. In DNA, the CDR3 is TGTGCCAGCAGTGAAGGGATGGAGAACACTGAAGCTTTCTTT.

This clone showed up just once. This chain uses TRBV27 with TRBJ1-4; 11 positions agree with TRBD1. There are 14 residues in the CDR3. The germline CDR1 and CDR2 sequences are MNHEY and SMNVEV (reference sequence). Trimming took 5 bases from V and 13 from J; bases not matched to a gene: 9. The CDR3 sequence: CASSRTGGEGGLFF. Here the CDR3 DNA reads TGTGCCAGCAGTCGGACAGGGGGCGAGGGAGGACTGTTTTTT.

The CDR3 DNA reads TGTGCCACCGCCCTCGACACCGCCTACAATGAGCAGTTCTTC. Its translation is CATALDTAYNEQFF. This chain connects TRBV4-2 to TRBJ2-1; D not certain. Trimming removed 10 bases from V and 2 bases from J, with 15 bases in between. Germline CDR1 LGHNA, CDR2 YNFKEQ. The CDR3 runs to 14 residues.

The table lists this clone with a count of one. The chain employs TRBV19 and TRBJ1-1, with a weak D call TRBD1 (5 bases). CDR1 LNHDA and CDR2 SQIVND come from the germline V gene (reference sequence). The V end was cut by 10 bases, the J end by 0 bases, with 12 bases between. This CDR3 contains 13 residues. For the CDR3, the DNA is TGTGCCACGAAGGTAGGGGTGAACACTGAAGCTTTCTTT. Its protein is CATKVGVNTEAFF.

The V call is TRBV27, the J call TRBJ2-7; D gene ambiguous. The CDR3 runs 14 residues. The germline V gene has CDR1 MNHEY and CDR2 SMNVEV (reference sequence). Trimming left V 0 bases short and J 1 base short, with 7 bases between. CDR3 DNA sequence: TGTGCCAGCAGTTTATCTTACGCGTCCTACGAGCAGTACTTC. It yields the protein CASSLSYASYEQYF.

The chain combines TRBV11-1 with TRBJ2-2, with D possibly matching TRBD2 (6 bases). V gave up 1 base and J gave up 1 base, with 10 bases separating them. The germline V gene encodes CDR1 SGHAT and CDR2 FQDESV (reference sequence). This CDR3 spans 16 amino acids. CDR3: CASSLVGGKNTGELFF. CDR3 in DNA: TGTGCCAGCAGCTTAGTTGGGGGGAAGAACACCGGGGAGCTGTTTTTT.

V gene TRBV5-1 combines with J gene TRBJ2-7; D is possibly TRBD2 (6 bases). Germline CDR1 and CDR2: SGHRS and YFSETQ. The CDR3 extends over 14 amino acids. Trimming took 2 bases from V and 3 from J, leaving 12 bases between them. CDR3 DNA sequence: TGCGCCAGCAGCTTCGGGCGGGAAAACTACGAGCAGTACTTC. Translation gives CASSFGRENYEQYF.

The rearrangement joins TRBV27 to TRBJ1-5; 7 nucleotides agree with TRBD1. The CDR3 is 15 residues long. Germline lookup yields CDR1 MNHEY and CDR2 SMNVEV (reference sequence). Trimming at V came to 5 bases and at J to 2 bases, leaving 6 bases not matched to a gene. The CDR3 sequence is CASSPYGQGNQPQHF. In nucleotides, the CDR3 is TGTGCCAGCAGTCCCTACGGACAGGGCAATCAGCCCCAGCATTTT.

This sequence joins TRBV7-9 and TRBJ1-5; a possible D gene is TRBD1 (6 bases). The V end lost 1 base, the J end lost 4 bases, and 11 bases lay between the germline ends. Germline CDR1 SEHNR, CDR2 FQNEAQ (reference sequence). The CDR3 is 15 amino acids. CDR3 DNA: TGTGCCAGCAGCTTAGGGCAGGGGACAAATCAGCCCCAGCATTTT. The encoded protein is CASSLGQGTNQPQHF.

The chain recombines TRBV19 with TRBJ2-6; D remains ambiguous. The germline V gene encodes CDR1 LNHDA and CDR2 SQIVND (reference sequence). The CDR3 is made up of 16 amino acids. V was cut by 4 bases and J by 0 bases, with 10 bases left in between. Written as DNA, the CDR3 is TGTGCCAGTAGTAGAGGACGGAGCTCTGGGGCCAACGTCCTGACTTTC. Amino acid sequence: CASSRGRSSGANVLTF.